Sequencing of this TCR beta chain was carried out in a study of lymphopenia after photon versus proton radiotherapy. For this clone: Its target is unknown.

Regarding the study as a whole: Oligoclonal CD8+ Temra expansion after nadir drove photon patients' diversity drop. Survival link was tested only in deceased patients; proton benefit remains a possibility. Photon-treated patients lost naive T cells and TCR diversity; proton-treated stayed stable.

This table comes from immunoSEQ multiplex PCR, and its TCRdb copy is limited to in-frame clones, with some not included. The sample yields about 25,000 clones, roughly 86% seen once. Germline CDR1 and CDR2: SGHVS and FQNEAQ. The CDR3 length is 13 residues. V lost 0 bases, J lost 4 bases, and 7 bases lay in between. The chain uses TRBV7-8 and TRBJ2-7, with D unclear. Here the sequenced sample was peripheral blood, taken from a patient treated with photon-based radiotherapy. This sequence originates from a man over 45 with gastric cancer. In DNA, the CDR3 is TGTGCCAGCAGCTTAGCGGCAGATTACGAGCAGTACTTC. Amino acids: CASSLAADYEQYF.